This T cell receptor (beta chain) was obtained from a study of T cell clonality in common variable immunodeficiency. Overall study findings and caveats: Compared with controls, CVID subjects had fewer shared TCRbeta clones.

Remarks on this clone: What it recognizes is unknown. The CDR3 is cut off 3 residues early in the read; its end comes from the germline J gene.

Some clones are missing from TCRdb's copy, which holds only in-frame ones; the method was immunoSEQ multiplex PCR. This sample carries approximately 44,000 clones, none of them present only once. Most patients and controls had Caucasian heritage. The CDR3 is made up of 14 amino acids. Germline V gene lookup returns CDR1 LNHDA and CDR2 SQIVND (reference sequence). V lost 3 bases and J lost 0, with 9 bases in between. This clonotype was obtained from a person aged 18 to 69 in good health. V is TRBV19 and J is TRBJ2-7; D gene uncertain. Sample: peripheral blood mononuclear cells. CDR3 loop: CASSIQGHSYEQYF. CDR3 bases read: TGTGCCAGTAGTATCCAAGGGCACTCCTACGAG.